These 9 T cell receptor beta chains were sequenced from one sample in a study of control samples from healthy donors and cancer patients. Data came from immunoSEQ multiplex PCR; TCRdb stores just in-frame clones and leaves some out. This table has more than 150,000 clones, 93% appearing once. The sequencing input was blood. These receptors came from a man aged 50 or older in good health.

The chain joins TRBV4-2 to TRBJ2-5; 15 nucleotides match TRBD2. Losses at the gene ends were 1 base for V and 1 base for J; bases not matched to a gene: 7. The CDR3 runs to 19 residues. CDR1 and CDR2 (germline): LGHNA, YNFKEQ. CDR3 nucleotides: TGTGCCAGCAGCCAAGTAGGACTAGCGGGAGGGGGGGCCCAAGAGACCCAGTACTTC. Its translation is CASSQVGLAGGGAQETQYF.

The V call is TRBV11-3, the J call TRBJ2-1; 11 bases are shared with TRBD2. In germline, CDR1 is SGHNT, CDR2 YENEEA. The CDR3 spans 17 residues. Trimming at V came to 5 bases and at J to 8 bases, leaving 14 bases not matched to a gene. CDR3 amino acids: CASSPPYTSGRRYEQFF. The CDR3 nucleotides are TGTGCCAGCAGCCCCCCCTACACTAGCGGGAGAAGGTATGAGCAGTTCTTC.

The CDR3 is CASSPRGAGLEMQYF. DNA of the CDR3: TGTGCCAGTAGCCCCCGAGGGGCGGGCCTGGAAATGCAGTATTTT. The genes are TRBV19 and TRBJ2-3; the D call may be TRBD1 or TRBD2 (5 bases each). The CDR3 contains 15 residues. From germline, CDR1 is LNHDA and CDR2 SQIVND (reference sequence). V was trimmed by 6 bases and J by 11 bases, leaving 24 bases between them.

The chain's CDR3 is CASMGPTYEQYF. CDR3 nucleotides: TGTGCCAGTATGGGGCCGACCTACGAGCAGTACTTC. The V and J genes are TRBV19 and TRBJ2-7; a possible D gene is TRBD1 (5 bases). CDR3 size: 12 residues. Germline V CDR1 and CDR2: LNHDA, SQIVND (reference sequence). Between the trimmed V and J ends, which lost 7 bases and 2 bases, there was a span of 9 bases.

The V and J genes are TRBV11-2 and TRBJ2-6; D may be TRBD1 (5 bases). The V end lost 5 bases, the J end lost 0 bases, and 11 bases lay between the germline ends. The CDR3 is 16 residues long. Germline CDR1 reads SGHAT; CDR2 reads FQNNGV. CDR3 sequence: CASSVRQLSGANVLTF. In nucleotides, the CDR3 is TGTGCCAGCAGCGTCCGACAGCTCTCTGGGGCCAACGTCCTGACTTTC.

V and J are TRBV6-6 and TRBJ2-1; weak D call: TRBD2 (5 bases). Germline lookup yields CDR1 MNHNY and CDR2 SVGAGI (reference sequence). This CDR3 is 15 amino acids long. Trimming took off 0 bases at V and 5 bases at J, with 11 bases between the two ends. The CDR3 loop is CASSYSRRGNNEQFF. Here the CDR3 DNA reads TGTGCCAGCAGTTACTCGAGACGGGGTAACAATGAGCAGTTCTTC.

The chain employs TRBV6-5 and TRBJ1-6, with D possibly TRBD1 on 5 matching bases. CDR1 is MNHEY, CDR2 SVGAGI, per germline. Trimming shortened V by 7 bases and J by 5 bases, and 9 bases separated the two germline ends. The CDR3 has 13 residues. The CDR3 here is CASTGRNNSPLHF. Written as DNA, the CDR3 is TGTGCCAGCACGGGACGGAATAATTCACCCCTCCACTTT.

CDR3 coding DNA: TGTGCCAGCAGTAATCCGGGACATCGGTTCTACGAGCAGTACTTC. This gives the protein CASSNPGHRFYEQYF. The V and J genes are TRBV6-6 and TRBJ2-7; D may be TRBD1 (6 bases). Germline V gives CDR1 MNHNY, CDR2 SVGAGI (reference sequence). The V end lost 5 bases, the J end lost 3 bases, and 17 bases lay between the germline ends. The CDR3 totals 15 residues.

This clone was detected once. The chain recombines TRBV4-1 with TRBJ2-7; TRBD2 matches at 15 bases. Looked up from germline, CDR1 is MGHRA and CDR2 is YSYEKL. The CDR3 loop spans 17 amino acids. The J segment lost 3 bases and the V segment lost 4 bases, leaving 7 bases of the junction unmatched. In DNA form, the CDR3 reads TGCGCCAGCAGCCGGGCAGGGGGACTAGCGGGAGGCTACGAGCAGTACTTC. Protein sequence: CASSRAGGLAGGYEQYF.